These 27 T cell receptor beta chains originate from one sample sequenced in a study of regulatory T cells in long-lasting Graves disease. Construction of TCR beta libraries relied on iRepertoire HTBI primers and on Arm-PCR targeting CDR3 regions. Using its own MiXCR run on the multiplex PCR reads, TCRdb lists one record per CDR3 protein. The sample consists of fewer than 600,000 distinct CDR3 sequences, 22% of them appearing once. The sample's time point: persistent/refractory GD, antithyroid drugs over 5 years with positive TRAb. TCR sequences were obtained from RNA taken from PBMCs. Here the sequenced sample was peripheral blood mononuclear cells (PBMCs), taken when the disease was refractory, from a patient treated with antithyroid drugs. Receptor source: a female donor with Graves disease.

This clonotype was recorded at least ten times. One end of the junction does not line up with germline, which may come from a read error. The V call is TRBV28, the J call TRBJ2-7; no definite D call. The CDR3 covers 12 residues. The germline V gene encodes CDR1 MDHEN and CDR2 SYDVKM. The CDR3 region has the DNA TGTGCCAGCAGTTTTATCGGTTACGGGCAGTACTTC. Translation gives CASSFIGYGQYF.

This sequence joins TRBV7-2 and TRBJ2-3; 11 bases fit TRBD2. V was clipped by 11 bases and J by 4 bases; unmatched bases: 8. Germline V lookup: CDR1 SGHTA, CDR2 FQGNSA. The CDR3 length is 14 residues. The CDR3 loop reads CAGGFSGGADTQYF. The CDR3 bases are TGTGCCGGGGGGTTTAGCGGGGGGGCAGATACGCAGTATTTT.

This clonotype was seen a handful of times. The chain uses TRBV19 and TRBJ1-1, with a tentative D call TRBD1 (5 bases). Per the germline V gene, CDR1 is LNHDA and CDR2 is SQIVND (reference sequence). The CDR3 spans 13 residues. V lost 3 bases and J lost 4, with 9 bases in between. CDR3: CASSIRDPTEAFF. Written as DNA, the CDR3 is TGTGCCAGTAGTATCAGGGATCCCACTGAAGCTTTCTTT.

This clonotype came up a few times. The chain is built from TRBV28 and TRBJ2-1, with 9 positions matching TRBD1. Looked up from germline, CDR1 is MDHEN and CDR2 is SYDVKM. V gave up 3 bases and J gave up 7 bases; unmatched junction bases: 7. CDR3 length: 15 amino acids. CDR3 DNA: TGTGCCAGCAGTTTTGGACAGGGGTTTGGAAATGAGCAGTTCTTC. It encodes CASSFGQGFGNEQFF.

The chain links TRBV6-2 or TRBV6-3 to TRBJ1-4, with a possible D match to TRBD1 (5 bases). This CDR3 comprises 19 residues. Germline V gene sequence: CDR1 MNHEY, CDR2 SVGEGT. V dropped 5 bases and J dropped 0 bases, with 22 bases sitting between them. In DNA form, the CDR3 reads TGTGCCAGCAGTATTACCCCGGGACCGTCAATTGCAACTAATGAAAAACTGTTTTTT. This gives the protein CASSITPGPSIATNEKLFF.

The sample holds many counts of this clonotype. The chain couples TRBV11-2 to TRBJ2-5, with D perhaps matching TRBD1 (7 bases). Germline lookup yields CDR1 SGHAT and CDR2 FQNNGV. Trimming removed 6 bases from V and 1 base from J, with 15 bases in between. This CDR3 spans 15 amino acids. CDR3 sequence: CASSWQGGAQETQYF. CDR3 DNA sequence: TGTGCCAGCAGTTGGCAGGGGGGAGCCCAAGAGACCCAGTACTTC.

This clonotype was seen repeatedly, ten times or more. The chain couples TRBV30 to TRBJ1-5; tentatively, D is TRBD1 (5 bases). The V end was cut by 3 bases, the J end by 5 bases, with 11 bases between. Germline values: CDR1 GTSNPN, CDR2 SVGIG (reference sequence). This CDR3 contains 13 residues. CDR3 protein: CAWSRATDQPQHF. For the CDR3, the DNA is TGTGCCTGGAGCAGGGCCACGGATCAGCCCCAGCATTTT.

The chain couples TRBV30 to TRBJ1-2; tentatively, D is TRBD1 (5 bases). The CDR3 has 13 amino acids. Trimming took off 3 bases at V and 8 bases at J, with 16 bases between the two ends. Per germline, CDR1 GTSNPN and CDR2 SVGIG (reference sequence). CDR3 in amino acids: CAWRRGGTGGYTF. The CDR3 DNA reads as TGTGCCTGGAGGAGGGGAGGGACGGGAGGCTACACCTTC.

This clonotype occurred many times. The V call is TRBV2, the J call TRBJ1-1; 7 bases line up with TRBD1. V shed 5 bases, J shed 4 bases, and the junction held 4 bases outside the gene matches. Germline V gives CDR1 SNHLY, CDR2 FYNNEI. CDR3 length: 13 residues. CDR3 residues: CASSRGRATEAFF. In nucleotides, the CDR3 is TGTGCCAGCAGTAGGGGGCGCGCCACTGAAGCTTTCTTT.

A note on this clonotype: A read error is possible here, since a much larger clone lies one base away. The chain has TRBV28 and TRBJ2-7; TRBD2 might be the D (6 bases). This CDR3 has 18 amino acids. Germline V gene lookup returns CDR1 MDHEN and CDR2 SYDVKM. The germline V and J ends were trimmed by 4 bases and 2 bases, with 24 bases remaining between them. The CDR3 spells CASSSAPGRRGKPYEQYF. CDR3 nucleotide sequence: TGTGCCAGCAGTTCCGCCCCTGGGCGGCGGGGAAAACCCTACGAGCAGTACTTC.

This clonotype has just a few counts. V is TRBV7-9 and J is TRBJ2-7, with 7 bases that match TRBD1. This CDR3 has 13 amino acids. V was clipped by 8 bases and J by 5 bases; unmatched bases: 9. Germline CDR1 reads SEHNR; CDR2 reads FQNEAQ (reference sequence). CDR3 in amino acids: CASARQGGHEQYF. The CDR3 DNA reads TGTGCCAGCGCCCGACAGGGTGGGCACGAGCAGTACTTC.

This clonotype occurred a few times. The CDR3 DNA sequence: TGTGCCAGCAGCTTAACCCGGGACCTCAGCACAGATACGCAGTATTTT. Protein: CASSLTRDLSTDTQYF. The chain joins TRBV7-2 to TRBJ2-3; tentatively, D is TRBD1 or TRBD2 (5 bases each). This CDR3 has 16 amino acids. Trimming cost V 2 bases and J 0 bases, with 12 bases left between them. Germline-derived CDR1 and CDR2 are SGHTA and FQGNSA. Complete variable domain (other parts from reference TRBV7-2 and TRBJ2-3): GAGVSQSPSNKVTEKGKDVELRCDPISGHTALYWYRQSLGQGLEFLIYFQGNSAPDKSGLPSDRFSAERTGGSVSTLTIQRTQQEDSAVYLCASSLTRDLSTDTQYFGPGTRLTVL.

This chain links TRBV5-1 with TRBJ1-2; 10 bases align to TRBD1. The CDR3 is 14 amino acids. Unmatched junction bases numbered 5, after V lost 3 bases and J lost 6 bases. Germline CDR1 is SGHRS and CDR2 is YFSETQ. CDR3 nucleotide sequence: TGCGCCAGCAGCTCGACGGGACAGGGGAATGGCTACACCTTC. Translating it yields CASSSTGQGNGYTF.

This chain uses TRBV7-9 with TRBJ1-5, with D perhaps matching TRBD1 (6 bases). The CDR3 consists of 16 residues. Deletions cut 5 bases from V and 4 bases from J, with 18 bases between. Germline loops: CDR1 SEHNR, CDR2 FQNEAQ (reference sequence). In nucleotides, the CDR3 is TGTGCCAGCAGCCCTTCGGTCTGGGGGCTAAATCAGCCCCAGCATTTT. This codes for CASSPSVWGLNQPQHF.

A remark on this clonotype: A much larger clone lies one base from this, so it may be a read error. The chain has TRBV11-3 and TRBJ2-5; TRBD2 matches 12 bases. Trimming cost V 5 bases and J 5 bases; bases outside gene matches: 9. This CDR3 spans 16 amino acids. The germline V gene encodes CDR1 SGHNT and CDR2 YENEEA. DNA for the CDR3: TGTGCCAGCAGCGTAGCTAGCGGGAGGGCCGGTGAGACCCAGTACTTC. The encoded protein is CASSVASGRAGETQYF.

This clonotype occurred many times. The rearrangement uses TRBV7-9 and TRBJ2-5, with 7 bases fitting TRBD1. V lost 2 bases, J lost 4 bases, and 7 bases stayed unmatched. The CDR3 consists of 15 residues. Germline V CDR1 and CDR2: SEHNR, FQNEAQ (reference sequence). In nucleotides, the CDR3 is TGTGCCAGCAGCTTATACGCCAGGGGGAGAGAGACCCAGTACTTC. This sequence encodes CASSLYARGRETQYF.

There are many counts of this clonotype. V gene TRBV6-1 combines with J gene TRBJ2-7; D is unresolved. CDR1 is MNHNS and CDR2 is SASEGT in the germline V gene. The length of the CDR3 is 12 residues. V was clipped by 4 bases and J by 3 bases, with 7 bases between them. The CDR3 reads CASSGALYEQYF. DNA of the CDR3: TGTGCCAGCAGTGGGGCACTCTACGAGCAGTACTTC.

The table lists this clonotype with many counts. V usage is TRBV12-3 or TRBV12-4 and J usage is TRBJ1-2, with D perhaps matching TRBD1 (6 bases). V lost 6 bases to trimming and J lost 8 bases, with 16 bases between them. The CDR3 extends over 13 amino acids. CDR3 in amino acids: CASRRGGLGGYTF. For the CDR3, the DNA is TGTGCCAGCAGACGGGGGGGGCTGGGGGGCTACACCTTC.

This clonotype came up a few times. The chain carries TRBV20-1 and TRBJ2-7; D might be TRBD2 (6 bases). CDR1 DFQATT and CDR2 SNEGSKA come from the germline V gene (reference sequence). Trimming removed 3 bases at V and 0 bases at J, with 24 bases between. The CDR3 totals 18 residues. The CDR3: CSARDFAGRTDSSYEQYF. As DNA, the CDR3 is TGCAGTGCTAGGGACTTTGCGGGGCGGACCGATAGCTCCTACGAGCAGTACTTC.

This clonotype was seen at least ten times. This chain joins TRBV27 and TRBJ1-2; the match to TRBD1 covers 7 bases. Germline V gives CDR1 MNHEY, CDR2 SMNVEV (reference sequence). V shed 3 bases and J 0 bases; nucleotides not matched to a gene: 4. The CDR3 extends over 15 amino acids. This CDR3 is CASSFPGTANYGYTF. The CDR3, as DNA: TGTGCCAGCAGTTTCCCCGGGACAGCTAACTATGGCTACACCTTC.

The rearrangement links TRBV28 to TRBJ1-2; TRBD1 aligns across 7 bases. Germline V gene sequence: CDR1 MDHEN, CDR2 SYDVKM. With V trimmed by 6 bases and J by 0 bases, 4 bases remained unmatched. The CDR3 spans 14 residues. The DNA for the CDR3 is TGTGCCAGCAGCACCGGGACAGCTAACTATGGCTACACCTTC. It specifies CASSTGTANYGYTF.

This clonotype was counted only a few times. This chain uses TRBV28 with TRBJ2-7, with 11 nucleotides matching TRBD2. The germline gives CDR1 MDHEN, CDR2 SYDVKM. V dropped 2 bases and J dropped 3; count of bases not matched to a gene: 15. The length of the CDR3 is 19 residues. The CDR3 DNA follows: TGTGCCAGCAGTTTAACCGGGACAGGAGCGGGACTAGCGGTCTACGAGCAGTACTTC. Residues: CASSLTGTGAGLAVYEQYF.

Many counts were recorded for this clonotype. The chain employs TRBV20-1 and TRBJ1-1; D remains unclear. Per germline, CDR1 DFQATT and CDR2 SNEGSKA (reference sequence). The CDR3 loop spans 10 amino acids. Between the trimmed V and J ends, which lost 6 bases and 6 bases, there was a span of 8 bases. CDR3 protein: CSARYAEAFF. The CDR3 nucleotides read TGCAGTGCGAGATACGCTGAAGCTTTCTTT.

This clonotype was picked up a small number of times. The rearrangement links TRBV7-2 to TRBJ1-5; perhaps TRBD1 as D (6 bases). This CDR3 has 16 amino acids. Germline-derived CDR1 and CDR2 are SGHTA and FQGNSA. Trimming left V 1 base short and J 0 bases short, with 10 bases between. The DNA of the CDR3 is TGTGCCAGCAGCTTAGTAGGGGGAAATAGCAATCAGCCCCAGCATTTT. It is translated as CASSLVGGNSNQPQHF.

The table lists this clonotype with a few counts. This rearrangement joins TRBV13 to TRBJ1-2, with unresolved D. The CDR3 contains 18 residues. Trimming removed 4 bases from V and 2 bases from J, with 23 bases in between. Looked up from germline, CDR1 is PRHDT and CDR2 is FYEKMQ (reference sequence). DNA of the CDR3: TGTGCCAGCAGCTCTTCCCCCTTCGAGACGAGGGTAAACTATGGCTACACCTTC. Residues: CASSSSPFETRVNYGYTF.

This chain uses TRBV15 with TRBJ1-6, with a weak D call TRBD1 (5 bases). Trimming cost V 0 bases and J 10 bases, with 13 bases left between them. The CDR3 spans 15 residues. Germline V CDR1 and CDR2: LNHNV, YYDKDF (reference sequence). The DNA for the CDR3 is TGTGCCACCAGCAGAGAAATAAGGGGCCGATCACCCCTCCACTTT. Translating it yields CATSREIRGRSPLHF.

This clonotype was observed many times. CDR3 DNA sequence: TGTGCCAGCAGTTACGAACTAGCGGGAGGGCAAAGAGAGACCCAGTACTTC. This gives the protein CASSYELAGGQRETQYF. J is TRBJ2-5 and V is TRBV6-2 or TRBV6-3; 13 nucleotides line up with TRBD2. This CDR3 spans 17 amino acids. The J segment lost 4 bases and the V segment lost 2 bases, leaving 7 bases of the junction unmatched. Per germline, CDR1 MNHEY and CDR2 SVGEGT.